Below are 2 T cell receptor beta chains sequenced from a single sample in a study of blood T cell repertoires in COVID-19. Sequencing used immunoSEQ multiplex PCR; TCRdb keeps in-frame clones, though not all of them. The repertoire holds 70,000 or so clones, with approximately 80% as singletons. The sequencing sample was made of peripheral blood. These receptors originate from a man aged 50 or older with COVID-19, enrolled during active disease.

The chain carries TRBV19 and TRBJ1-1; the D is unclear. CDR3 length equals 13 residues. Trimming removed 3 bases from V and 4 bases from J, with 9 bases in between. Germline V gene sequence: CDR1 LNHDA, CDR2 SQIVND (reference sequence). CDR3: CASSIGGSTEAFF. The CDR3 DNA sequence: TGTGCCAGTAGTATTGGCGGAAGCACTGAAGCTTTCTTT.

This chain connects TRBV6-1 to TRBJ2-3; 8 bases agree with TRBD2. V dropped 2 bases and J dropped 6; count of bases not matched to a gene: 7. The CDR3 has 15 amino acids. The germline V gene encodes CDR1 MNHNS and CDR2 SASEGT. Here the CDR3 reads CASSERWASGDTQYF. The DNA for the CDR3 is TGTGCCAGCAGTGAAAGGTGGGCTAGCGGGGATACGCAGTATTTT.